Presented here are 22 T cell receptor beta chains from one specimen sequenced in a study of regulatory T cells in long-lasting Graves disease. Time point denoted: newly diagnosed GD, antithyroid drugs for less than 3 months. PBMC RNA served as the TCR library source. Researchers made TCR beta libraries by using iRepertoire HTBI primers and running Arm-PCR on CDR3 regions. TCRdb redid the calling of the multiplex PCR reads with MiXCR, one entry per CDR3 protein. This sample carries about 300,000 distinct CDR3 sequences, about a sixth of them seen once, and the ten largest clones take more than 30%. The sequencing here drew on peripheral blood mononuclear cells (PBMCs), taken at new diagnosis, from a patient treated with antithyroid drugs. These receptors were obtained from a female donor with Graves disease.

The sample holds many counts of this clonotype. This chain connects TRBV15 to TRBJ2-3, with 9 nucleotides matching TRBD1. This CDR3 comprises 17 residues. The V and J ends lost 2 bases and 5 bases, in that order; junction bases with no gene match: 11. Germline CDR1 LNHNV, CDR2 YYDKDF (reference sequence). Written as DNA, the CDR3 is TGTGCCACCAGCAGACAAGTAACAGGGGGCGGGAAAGATACGCAGTATTTT. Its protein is CATSRQVTGGGKDTQYF.

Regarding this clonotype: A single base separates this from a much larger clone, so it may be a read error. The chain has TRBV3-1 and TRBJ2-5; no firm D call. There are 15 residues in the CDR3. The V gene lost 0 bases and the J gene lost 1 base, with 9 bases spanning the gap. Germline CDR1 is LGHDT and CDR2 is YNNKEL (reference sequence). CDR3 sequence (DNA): TGTGCCAGCAGCCAAGATATGCCCATCCAAGAGACCCAGTACTTC. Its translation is CASSQDMPIQETQYF.

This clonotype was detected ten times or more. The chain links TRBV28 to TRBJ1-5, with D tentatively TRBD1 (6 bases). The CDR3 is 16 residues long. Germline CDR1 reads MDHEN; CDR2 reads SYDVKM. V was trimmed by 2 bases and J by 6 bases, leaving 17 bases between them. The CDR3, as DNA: TGTGCCAGCAGTTTAAGGGGGGCGGGGCGCAGTCAGCCCCAGCATTTT. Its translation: CASSLRGAGRSQPQHF.

This CDR3 is CSASGWSYNEQFF. CDR3 in DNA: TGCAGTGCTAGTGGCTGGTCCTACAATGAGCAGTTCTTC. The chain is built from TRBV20-1 and TRBJ2-1; D remains unclear. Per the germline V gene, CDR1 is DFQATT and CDR2 is SNEGSKA (reference sequence). V was trimmed by 3 bases and J by 1 base, leaving 7 bases between them. The CDR3 sequence is 13 residues long.

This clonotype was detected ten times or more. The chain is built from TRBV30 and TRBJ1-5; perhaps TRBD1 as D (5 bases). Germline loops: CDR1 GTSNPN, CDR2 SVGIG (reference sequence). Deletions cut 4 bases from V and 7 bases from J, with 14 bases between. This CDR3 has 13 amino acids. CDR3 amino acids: CAWTTAGGQPQHF. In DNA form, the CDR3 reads TGTGCCTGGACCACCGCGGGGGGACAGCCCCAGCATTTT.

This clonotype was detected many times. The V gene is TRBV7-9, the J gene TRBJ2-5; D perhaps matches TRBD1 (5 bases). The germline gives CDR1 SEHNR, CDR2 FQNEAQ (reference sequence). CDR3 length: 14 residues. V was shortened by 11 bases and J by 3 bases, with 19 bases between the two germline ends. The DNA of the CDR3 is TGTGCCGCGGTTCATAACAGGTTAAAAGAGACCCAGTACTTC. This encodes CAAVHNRLKETQYF.

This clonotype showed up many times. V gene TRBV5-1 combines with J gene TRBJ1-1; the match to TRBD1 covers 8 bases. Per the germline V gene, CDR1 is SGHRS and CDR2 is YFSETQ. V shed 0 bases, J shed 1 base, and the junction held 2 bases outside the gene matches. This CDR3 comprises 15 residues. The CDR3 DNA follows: TGCGCCAGCAGCTTGGAGACAGGGGCGAACACTGAAGCTTTCTTT. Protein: CASSLETGANTEAFF.

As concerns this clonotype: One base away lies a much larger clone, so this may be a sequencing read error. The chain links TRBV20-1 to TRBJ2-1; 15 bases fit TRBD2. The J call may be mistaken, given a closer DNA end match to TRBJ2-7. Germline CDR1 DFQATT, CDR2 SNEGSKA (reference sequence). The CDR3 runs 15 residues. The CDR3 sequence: CSAPGTSGGYNEQYF. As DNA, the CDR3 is TGCAGTGCACCCGGGACTAGCGGGGGGTACAATGAGCAGTACTTC.

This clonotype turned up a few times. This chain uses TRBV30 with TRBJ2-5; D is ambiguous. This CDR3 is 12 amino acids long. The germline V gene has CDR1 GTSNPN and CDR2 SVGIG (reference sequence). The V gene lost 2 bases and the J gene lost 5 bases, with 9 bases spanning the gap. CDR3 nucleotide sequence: TGTGCCTGGAGTAACGTGGATGAGACCCAGTACTTC. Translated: CAWSNVDETQYF.

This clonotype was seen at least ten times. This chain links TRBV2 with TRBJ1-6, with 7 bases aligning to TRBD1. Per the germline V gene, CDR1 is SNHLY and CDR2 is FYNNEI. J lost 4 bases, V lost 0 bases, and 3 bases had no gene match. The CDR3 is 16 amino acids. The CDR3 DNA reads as TGTGCCAGCAGTGAAGCTATGGGACAGTATAATTCACCCCTCCACTTT. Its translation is CASSEAMGQYNSPLHF.

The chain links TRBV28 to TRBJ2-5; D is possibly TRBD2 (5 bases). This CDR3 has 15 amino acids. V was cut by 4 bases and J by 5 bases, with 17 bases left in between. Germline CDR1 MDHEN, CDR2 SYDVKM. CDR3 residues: CASSSRTAPVETQYF. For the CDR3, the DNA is TGTGCCAGCAGTTCCCGGACTGCCCCTGTGGAGACCCAGTACTTC.

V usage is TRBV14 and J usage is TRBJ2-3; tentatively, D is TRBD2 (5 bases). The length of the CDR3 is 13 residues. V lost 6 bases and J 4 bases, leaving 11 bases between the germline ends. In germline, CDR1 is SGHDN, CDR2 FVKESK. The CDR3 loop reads CASSQNGADTQYF. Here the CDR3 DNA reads TGTGCCAGCAGTCAAAACGGGGCAGATACGCAGTATTTT.

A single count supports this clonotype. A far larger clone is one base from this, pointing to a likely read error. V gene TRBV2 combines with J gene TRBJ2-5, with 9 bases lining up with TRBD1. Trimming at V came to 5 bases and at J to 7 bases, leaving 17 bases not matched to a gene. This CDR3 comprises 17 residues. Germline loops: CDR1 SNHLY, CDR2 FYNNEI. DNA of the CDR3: TGTGCCAGCAGTTTCAACAGGGGGCGTGGGGTTATGGGGACCCAGTACTTC. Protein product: CASSFNRGRGVMGTQYF. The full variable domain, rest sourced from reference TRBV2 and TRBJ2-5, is EPEVTQTPSHQVTQMGQEVILRCVPISNHLYFYWYRQILGQKVEFLVSFYNNEISEKSEIFDDQFSVERPDGSNFTLKIRSTKLEDSAMYFCASSFNRGRGVMGTQYFGPGTRLLVL.

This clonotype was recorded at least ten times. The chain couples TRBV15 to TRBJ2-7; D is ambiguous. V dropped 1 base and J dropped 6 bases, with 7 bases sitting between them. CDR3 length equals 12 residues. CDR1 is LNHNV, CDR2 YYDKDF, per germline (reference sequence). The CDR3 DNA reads TGTGCCACCAGCAGAGGACCCCTCGAGCAGTACTTC. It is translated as CATSRGPLEQYF. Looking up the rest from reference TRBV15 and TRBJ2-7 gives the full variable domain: DAMVIQNPRYQVTQFGKPVTLSCSQTLNHNVMYWYQQKSSQAPKLLFHYYDKDFNNEADTPDNFQSRRPNTSFCFLDIRSPGLGDTAMYLCATSRGPLEQYFGPGTRLTVT.

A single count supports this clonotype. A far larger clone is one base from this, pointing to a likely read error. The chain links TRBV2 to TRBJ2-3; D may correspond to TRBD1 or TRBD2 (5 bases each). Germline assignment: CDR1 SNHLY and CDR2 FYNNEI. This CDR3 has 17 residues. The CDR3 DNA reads TGTGCCATCAGTTCGGGGAGAGAAATTAGGGACGCAGATACGCAGTATTTT. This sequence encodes CAISSGREIRDADTQYF.

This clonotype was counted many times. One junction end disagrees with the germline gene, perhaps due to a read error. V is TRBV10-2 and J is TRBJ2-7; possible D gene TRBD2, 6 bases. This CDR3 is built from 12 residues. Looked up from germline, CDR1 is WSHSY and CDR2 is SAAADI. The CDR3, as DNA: TGTGCCAGCTCGGGGGATCGGTACGAGCAGTACTTC. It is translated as CASSGDRYEQYF.

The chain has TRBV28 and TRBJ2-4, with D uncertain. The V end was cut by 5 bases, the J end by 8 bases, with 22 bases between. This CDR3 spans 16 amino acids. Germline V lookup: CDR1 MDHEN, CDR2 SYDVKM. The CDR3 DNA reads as TGTGCCAGCAGTGCAAAGCGAGGTACACGGGTCCACATTCAGTACTTC. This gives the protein CASSAKRGTRVHIQYF.

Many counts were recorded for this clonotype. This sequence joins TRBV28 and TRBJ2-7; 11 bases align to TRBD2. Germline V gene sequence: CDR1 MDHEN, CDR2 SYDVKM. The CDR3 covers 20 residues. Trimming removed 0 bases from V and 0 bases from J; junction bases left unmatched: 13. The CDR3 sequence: CASSLWNGLAGGTSSYEQYF. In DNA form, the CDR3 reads TGTGCCAGCAGTTTATGGAATGGGCTAGCGGGAGGAACAAGCTCCTACGAGCAGTACTTC.

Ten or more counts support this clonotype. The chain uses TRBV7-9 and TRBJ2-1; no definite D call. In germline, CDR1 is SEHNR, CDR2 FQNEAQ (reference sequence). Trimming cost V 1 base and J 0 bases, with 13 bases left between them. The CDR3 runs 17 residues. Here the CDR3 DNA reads TGTGCCAGCAGCTTAGAAATTAGGTCCCCCTCCTACAATGAGCAGTTCTTC. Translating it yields CASSLEIRSPSYNEQFF.

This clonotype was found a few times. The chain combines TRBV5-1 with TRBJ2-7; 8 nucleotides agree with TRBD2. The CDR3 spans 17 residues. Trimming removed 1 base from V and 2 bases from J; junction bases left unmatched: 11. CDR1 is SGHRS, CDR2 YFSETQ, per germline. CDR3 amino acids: CASSLLFRASGPYEQYF. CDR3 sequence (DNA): TGCGCCAGCAGCTTGTTGTTCCGGGCTAGCGGGCCCTACGAGCAGTACTTC.

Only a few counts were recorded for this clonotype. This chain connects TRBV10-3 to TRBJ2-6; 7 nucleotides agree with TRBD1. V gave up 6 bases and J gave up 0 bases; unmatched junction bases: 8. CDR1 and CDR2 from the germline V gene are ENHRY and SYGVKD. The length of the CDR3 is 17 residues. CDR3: CAIRRGSGGSGANVLTF. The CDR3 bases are TGTGCCATCAGACGAGGCTCAGGGGGCTCTGGGGCCAACGTCCTGACTTTC.

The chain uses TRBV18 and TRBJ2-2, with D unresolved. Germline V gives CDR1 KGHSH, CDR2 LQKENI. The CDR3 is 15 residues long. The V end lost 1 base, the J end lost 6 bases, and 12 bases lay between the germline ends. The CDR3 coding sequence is TGTGCCAGCTCACCACGGCCATTAACGTCCGGGGAGCTGTTTTTT. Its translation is CASSPRPLTSGELFF.